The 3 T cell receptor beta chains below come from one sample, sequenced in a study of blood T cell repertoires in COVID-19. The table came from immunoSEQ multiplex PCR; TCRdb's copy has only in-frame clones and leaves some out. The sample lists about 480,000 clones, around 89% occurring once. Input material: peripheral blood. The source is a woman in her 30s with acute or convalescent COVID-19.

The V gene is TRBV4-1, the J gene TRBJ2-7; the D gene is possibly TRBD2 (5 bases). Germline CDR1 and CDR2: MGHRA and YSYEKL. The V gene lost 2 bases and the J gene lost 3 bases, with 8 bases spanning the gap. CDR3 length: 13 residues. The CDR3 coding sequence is TGCGCCAGCAGCCAAAAACTAGACTACGAGCAGTACTTC. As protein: CASSQKLDYEQYF.

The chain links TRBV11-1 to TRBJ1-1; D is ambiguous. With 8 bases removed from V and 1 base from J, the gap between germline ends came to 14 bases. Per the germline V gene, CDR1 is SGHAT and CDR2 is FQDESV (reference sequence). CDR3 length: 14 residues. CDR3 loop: CASSLGYGNTEAFF. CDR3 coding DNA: TGTGCCAGCTCGCTCGGGTATGGGAACACTGAAGCTTTCTTT. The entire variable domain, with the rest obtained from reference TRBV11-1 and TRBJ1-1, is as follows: EAEVAQSPRYKITEKSQAVAFWCDPISGHATLYWYRQILGQGPELLVQFQDESVVDDSQLPKDRFSAERLKGVDSTLKIQPAELGDSAMYLCASSLGYGNTEAFFGQGTRLTVV.

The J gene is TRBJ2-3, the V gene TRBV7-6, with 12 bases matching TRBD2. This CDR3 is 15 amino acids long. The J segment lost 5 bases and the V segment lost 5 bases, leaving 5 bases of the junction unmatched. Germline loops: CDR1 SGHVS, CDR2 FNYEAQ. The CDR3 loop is CASSRLAGVIDTQYF. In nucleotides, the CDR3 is TGTGCCAGCAGCAGACTAGCGGGGGTGATAGATACGCAGTATTTT. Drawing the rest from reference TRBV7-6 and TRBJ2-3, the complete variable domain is GAGVSQSPRYKVTKRGQDVALRCDPISGHVSLYWYRQALGQGPEFLTYFNYEAQQDKSGLPNDRFSAERPEGSISTLTIQRTEQRDSAMYRCASSRLAGVIDTQYFGPGTRLTVL.